This T cell receptor (beta chain) came from a study of T-cell memory formation after mild COVID-19 (dated by TCRdb to the early 2020s). Describing the broader study: TCR sequence clusters from the two donors were largely donor specific. T-cell clones expanding and contracting after mild COVID-19 in a couple of donors were tracked by longitudinal TCRalpha and TCRbeta repertoire sequencing. Two young, previously healthy adult volunteers, one female and one male, were included in the cohort.

The CDR1 and CDR2 encoded by the germline V gene are LGHNA and YNFKEQ. The CDR3 numbers 15 residues from cysteine through phenylalanine. The DNA shown is the 45-base CDR3, in frame from base 1. The germline V end is reduced by 6 bases and the J end by 4 bases; junction bases left unmatched: 4. The study at large found these results: Only a couple of mild cases were covered in the study, and larger cohorts including severe cases with pre-infection samples were considered necessary. Some responding clones were found in pre-infection memory, which suggests that pre-existing cross-reactive memory T cells took part in the SARS-CoV-2 response. Whether the second-wave clones peaking on day 37 were SARS-CoV-2 specific was not confirmed. Contracting CD4+ clones appeared mostly in the CM and EM memory subsets, whereas CD8+ clones were enriched in EMRA. Clones that contracted from day 15 to 85 showed balanced CD4/CD8 phenotypes, whereas a second wave of clones that expanded from day 15 to 37 leaned towards CD4+.

Ficoll-Paque density gradient centrifugation was the method used to isolate PBMCs. The sample was run on an Illumina NovaSeq 6000. TCRalpha and TCRbeta cDNA libraries were built by 5'RACE with constant-segment primers, adding sample barcodes and unique molecular identifiers. Trizol reagent was used to extract RNA from every sample. Amplification of the libraries took two PCR steps, and the second step added a second sample barcode plus Illumina TruSeq adapters. Libraries were sequenced on an Illumina NovaSeq with 2 x 150 bp paired-end reads. In the original analysis: With migec v1.2.7, reads were demultiplexed and then collapsed into UMI-guided consensus sequences. Using mixcr v2.1.11, the UMI consensuses were aligned to TRA and TRB V and J templates and assembled into clonotypes. Expanded or contracted clonotypes were those called significant by both edgeR and NoisET, with noise models trained on biological replicates. edgeR calls used a false discovery rate-adjusted p below 0.01 and a log2 fold-change threshold of 1. PCA with hierarchical clustering of max-normalized trajectories of the 1000 most abundant clonotypes was used as exploratory dynamics analysis. The CD4 or CD8 phenotype of responding clones was assigned using the separately sequenced CD4+ and CD8+ repertoires. TCRdb reanalyzed the raw reads on its own, using fastp at Q25 for trimming and MiXCR for clone calling, and kept in-frame beta chains. Here each entry gathers all rows of one CDR3 protein and keeps the most common genes and DNA. TCRdb assigned the V and J calls; the authors' analysis was not used. The sample table holds about 470,000 distinct CDR3 sequences, of which around 27% were seen once. Around 13% of the sample is in the top ten clones.

This clonotype has a handful of counts. This clone's antigen is unknown. Per-nucleotide qualities are absent, and no much larger clonotype sits a single base away. Rearrangement joined TRBV4-2 to TRBJ2-5, with TRBD2 matching 14 junction bases. The receptor was isolated from an adult woman who had mild COVID-19 (a few samples of this study predate the infection). The sample titles of this study are shuffled in the database, so cell type and time point are left out; the donor was told from shared clones. The sequencing input was PBMCs or a T cell subset sorted from them (not recorded which). The CDR3 reads as follows: CASRTSGGAAETQYF. The DNA sequence is given as TGTGCCAGCAGGACTAGCGGGGGGGCCGCAGAGACCCAGTACTTC.